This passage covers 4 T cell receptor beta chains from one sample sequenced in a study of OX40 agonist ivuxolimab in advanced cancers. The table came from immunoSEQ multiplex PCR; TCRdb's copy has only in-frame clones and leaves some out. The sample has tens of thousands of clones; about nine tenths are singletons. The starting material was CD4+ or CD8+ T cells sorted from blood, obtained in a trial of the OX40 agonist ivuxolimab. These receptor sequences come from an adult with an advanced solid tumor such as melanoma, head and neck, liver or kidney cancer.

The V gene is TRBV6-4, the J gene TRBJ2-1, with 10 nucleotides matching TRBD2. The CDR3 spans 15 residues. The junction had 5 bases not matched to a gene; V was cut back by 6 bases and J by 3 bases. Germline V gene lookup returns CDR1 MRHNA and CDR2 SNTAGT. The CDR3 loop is CASSSLAGGYNEQFF. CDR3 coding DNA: TGTGCCAGCAGCTCATTAGCGGGGGGCTACAATGAGCAGTTCTTC.

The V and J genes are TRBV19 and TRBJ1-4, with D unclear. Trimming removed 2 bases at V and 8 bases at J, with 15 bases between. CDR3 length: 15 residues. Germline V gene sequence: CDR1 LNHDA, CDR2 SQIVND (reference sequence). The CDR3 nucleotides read TGTGCCAGTAGTATAATCATCGGACGGTGGGAAAAACTGTTTTTT. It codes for CASSIIIGRWEKLFF.

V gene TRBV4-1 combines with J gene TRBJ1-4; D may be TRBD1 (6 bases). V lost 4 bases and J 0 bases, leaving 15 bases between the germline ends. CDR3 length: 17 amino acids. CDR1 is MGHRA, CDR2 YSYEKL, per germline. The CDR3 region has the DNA TGCGCCAGCAGCCTAAGGAGCCCAGGGGCAACTAATGAAAAACTGTTTTTT. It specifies CASSLRSPGATNEKLFF.

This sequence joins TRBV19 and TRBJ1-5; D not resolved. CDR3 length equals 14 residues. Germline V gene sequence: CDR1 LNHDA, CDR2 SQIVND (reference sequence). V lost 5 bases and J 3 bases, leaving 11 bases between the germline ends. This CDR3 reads CASSPHPTNQPQHF. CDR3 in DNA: TGTGCCAGTAGTCCCCACCCGACCAATCAGCCCCAGCATTTT.